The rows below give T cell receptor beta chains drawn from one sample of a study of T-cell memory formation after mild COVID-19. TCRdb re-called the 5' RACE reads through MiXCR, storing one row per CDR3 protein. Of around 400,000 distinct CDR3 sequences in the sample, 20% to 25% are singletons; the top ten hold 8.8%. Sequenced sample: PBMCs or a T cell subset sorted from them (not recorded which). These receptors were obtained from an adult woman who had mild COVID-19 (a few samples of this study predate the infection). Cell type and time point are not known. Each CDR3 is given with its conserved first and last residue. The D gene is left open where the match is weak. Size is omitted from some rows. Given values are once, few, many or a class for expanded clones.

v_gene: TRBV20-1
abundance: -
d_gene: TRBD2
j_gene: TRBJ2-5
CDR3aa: CSALTSGQETQYF
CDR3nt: TGCAGTGCTCTTACTAGCGGCCAAGAGACCCAGTACTTC

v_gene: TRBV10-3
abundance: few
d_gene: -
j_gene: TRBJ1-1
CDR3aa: CAISEGETNTEAFF
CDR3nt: TGTGCCATCAGTGAAGGGGAGACGAACACTGAAGCTTTCTTT

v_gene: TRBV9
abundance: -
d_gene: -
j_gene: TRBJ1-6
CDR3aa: CASSAAWTDNSPLHF
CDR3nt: TGTGCCAGCAGCGCCGCATGGACAGATAATTCACCCCTCCACTTT

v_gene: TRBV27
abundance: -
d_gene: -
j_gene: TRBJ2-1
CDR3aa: CASSFGGGGEQFF
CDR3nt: TGTGCCAGCAGTTTTGGTGGGGGCGGAGAGCAGTTCTTC

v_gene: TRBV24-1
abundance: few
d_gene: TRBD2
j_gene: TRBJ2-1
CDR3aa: CATSDPSGRLINEQFF
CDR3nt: TGTGCCACCAGTGATCCTAGCGGGAGACTGATCAATGAGCAGTTCTTC

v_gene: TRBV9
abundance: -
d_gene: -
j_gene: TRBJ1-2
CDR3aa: CASSVSLPGQMIGGYTF
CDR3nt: TGTGCCAGCAGCGTCTCCCTCCCAGGACAGATGATTGGTGGCTACACCTTC

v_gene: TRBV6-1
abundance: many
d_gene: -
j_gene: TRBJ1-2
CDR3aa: CASSTNYGYTF
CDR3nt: TGTGCCAGCAGTACTAACTATGGCTACACCTTC

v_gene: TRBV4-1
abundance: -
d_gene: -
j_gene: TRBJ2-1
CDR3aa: CASSQGPSGWDEQFF
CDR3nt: TGCGCCAGCAGCCAAGGCCCCAGCGGGTGGGATGAGCAGTTCTTC

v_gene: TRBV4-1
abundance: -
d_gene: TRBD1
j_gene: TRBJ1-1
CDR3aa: CASSQFSGQGNPEAFF
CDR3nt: TGCGCCAGCAGCCAATTTTCGGGACAGGGTAACCCTGAAGCTTTCTTT

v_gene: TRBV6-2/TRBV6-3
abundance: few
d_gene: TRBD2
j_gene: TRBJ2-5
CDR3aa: CASNRRAGDEETQYF
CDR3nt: TGTGCCAGCAACCGGAGGGCGGGAGATGAAGAGACCCAGTACTTC

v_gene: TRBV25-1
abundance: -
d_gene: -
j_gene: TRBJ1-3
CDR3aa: CASSASGNTIYF
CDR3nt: TGTGCCAGCAGTGCCTCTGGAAACACCATATATTTT

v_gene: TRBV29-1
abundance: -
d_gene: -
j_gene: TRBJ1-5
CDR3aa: CSVRTADSNQPQHF
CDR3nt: TGCAGCGTTCGGACGGCCGATAGCAATCAGCCCCAGCATTTT

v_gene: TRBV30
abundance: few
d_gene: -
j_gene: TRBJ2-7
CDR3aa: CAWTINPGAAYEQYF
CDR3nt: TGTGCCTGGACCATAAACCCCGGGGCCGCCTACGAGCAGTACTTC

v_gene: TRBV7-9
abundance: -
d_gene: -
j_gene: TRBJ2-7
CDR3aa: CASSSTATYEQYF
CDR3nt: TGTGCCAGCAGTTCGACAGCCACCTACGAGCAGTACTTC

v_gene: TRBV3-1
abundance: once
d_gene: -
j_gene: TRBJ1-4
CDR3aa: CASSQVVGAGEKLFF
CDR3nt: TGTGCCAGCAGCCAAGTAGTCGGGGCGGGTGAAAAACTGTTTTTT

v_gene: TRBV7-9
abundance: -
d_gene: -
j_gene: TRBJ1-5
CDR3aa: CASSLGDVGNQPQHF
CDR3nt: TGTGCCAGCAGCTTAGGGGATGTAGGGAATCAACCCCAGCATTTT

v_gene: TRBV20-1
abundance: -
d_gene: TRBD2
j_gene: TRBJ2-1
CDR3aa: CSALGLARNEQFF
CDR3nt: TGCAGTGCCTTAGGACTAGCGCGAAATGAGCAGTTCTTC

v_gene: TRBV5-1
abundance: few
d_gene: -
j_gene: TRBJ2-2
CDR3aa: CASSPRRSKNTGELFF
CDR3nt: TGCGCCAGCAGCCCCAGAAGGTCTAAGAACACCGGGGAGCTGTTTTTT

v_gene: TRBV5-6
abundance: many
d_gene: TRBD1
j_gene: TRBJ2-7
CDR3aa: CASSGTESSYEQYF
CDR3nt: TGTGCCAGCAGCGGGACAGAGAGCTCCTACGAGCAGTACTTC

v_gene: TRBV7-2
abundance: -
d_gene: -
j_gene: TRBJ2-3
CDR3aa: CASSLGGVAKSTDTQYF
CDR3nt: TGTGCCAGCAGCTTAGGAGGGGTGGCGAAAAGCACAGATACGCAGTATTTT

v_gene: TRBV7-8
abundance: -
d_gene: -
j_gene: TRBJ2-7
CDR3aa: CASSEEKGGGDEQYF
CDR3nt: TGTGCCAGCAGCGAAGAGAAAGGAGGGGGAGACGAGCAGTACTTC

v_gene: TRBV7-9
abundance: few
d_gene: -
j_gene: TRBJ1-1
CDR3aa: CASSYPRNTEAFF
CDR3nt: TGTGCCAGCAGCTATCCCCGGAACACTGAAGCTTTCTTT

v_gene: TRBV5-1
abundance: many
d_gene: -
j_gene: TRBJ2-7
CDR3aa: CASSLDLYEQYF
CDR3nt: TGCGCCAGCAGCCTGGACCTCTACGAGCAGTACTTC

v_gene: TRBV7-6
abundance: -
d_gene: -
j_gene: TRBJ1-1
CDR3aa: CASSLGTGTTVNTEAFF
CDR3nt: TGTGCCAGCAGCTTAGGAACCGGGACAACGGTGAACACTGAAGCTTTCTTT

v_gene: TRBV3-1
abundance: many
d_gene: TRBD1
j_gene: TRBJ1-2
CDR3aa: CASSQMWDRSNYGYTF
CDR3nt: TGTGCCAGCAGCCAAATGTGGGACAGATCTAACTATGGCTACACCTTC

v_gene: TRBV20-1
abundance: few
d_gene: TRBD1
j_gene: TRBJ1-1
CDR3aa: CRILQGASSEAFF
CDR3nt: TGCAGGATCTTGCAGGGGGCGTCCTCTGAAGCTTTCTTT

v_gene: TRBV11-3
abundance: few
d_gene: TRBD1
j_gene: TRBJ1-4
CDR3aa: CASSLRTGSGEKLFF
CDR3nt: TGTGCCAGCAGCCTCCGGACAGGGTCTGGGGAAAAACTGTTTTTT

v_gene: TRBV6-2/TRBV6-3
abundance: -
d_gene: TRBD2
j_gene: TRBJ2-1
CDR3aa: CASSLLAGYEQFF
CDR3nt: TGTGCCAGCAGTCTACTAGCGGGATATGAGCAGTTCTTC

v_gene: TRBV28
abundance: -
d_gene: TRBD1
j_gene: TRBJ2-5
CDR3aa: CASSEHTGAETQYF
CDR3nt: TGTGCCAGCAGTGAACATACAGGGGCAGAGACCCAGTACTTC

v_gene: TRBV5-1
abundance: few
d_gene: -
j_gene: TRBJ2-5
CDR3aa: CASSLATAGETQYF
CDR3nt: TGCGCCAGCAGCTTGGCTACGGCGGGGGAGACCCAGTACTTC

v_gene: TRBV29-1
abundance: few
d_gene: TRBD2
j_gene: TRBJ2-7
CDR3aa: CSVELAGGYEQYF
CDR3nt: TGCAGCGTTGAGCTAGCGGGAGGCTACGAGCAGTACTTC

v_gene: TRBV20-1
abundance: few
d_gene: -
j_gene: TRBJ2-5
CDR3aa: CSASRLGGQETQYF
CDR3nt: TGCAGTGCTAGTCGTTTAGGTGGCCAAGAGACCCAGTACTTC

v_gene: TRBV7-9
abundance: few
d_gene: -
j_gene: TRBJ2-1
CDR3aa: CASSPRGASGDNEQFF
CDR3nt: TGTGCCAGCAGCCCACGGGGGGCTAGCGGCGACAATGAGCAGTTCTTC

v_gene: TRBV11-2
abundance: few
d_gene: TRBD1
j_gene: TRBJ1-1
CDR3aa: CASSNGQDLRTEAFF
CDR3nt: TGTGCCAGCAGCAACGGACAGGATTTGAGAACTGAAGCTTTCTTT

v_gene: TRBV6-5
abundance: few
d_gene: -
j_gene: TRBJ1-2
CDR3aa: CASSSFLGYGYTF
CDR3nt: TGTGCCAGCAGCTCATTCCTGGGATATGGCTACACCTTC

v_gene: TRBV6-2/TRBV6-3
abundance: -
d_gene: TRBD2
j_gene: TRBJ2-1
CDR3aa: CASSRITGTSGSIYNEQFF
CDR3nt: TGTGCCAGCAGCCGTATAACCGGGACTAGCGGGAGTATTTACAATGAGCAGTTCTTC

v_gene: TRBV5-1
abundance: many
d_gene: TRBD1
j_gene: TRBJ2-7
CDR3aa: CASSMGQLSYEQYF
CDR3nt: TGCGCCAGCAGCATGGGACAGCTCTCCTACGAGCAGTACTTC

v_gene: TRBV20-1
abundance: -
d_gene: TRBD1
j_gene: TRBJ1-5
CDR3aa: CSARGDRDQPQHF
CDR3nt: TGCAGTGCTAGAGGAGACAGGGACCAGCCCCAGCATTTT

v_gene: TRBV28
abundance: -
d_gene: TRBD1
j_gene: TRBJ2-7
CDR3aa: CASRPGSGTGHYEQYF
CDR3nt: TGTGCCAGCAGGCCCGGGTCGGGGACAGGACATTACGAGCAGTACTTC

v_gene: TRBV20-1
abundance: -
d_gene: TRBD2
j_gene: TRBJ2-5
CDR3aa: CSATLAGGLAETQYF
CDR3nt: TGCAGTGCTACCTTAGCGGGAGGATTGGCAGAGACCCAGTACTTC

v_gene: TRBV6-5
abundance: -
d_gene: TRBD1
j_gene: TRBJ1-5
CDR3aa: CASRTHKGAGEGQPQHF
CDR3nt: TGTGCCAGCAGGACTCATAAGGGGGCAGGGGAAGGTCAGCCCCAGCATTTT

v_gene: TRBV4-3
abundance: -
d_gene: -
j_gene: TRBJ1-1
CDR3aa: CASSQEVRTLPRDMNTEAFF
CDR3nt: TGCGCCAGCAGCCAAGAAGTTCGGACCCTTCCTCGGGATATGAACACTGAAGCTTTCTTT

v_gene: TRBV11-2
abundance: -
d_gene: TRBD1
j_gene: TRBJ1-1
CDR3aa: CASSLDAGGTEAFF
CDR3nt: TGTGCCAGCAGCTTAGATGCAGGGGGAACTGAAGCTTTCTTT

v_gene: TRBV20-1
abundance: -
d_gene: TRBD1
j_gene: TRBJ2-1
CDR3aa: CSAVENDRATSYNEQFF
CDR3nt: TGCAGTGCTGTAGAGAACGACAGGGCCACTTCCTACAATGAGCAGTTCTTC

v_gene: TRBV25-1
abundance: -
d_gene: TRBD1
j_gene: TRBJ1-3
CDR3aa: CASGDSYSGNTIYF
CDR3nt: TGTGCCAGCGGGGACAGCTACTCTGGAAACACCATATATTTT

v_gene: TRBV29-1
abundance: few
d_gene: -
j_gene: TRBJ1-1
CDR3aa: CSVNFPGNEAFF
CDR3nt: TGCAGCGTTAATTTTCCCGGAAATGAAGCTTTCTTT

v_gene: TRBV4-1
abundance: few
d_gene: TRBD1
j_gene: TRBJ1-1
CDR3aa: CASSQGQGGGYNAEAFF
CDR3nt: TGCGCCAGCAGCCAGGGACAGGGGGGGGGATATAACGCTGAAGCTTTCTTT

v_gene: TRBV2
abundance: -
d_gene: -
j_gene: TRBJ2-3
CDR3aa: CASRETSVDTQYF
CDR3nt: TGTGCCAGCAGGGAAACTAGTGTAGATACGCAGTATTTT

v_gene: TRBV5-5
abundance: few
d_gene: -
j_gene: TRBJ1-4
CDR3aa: CASSPHSRDEKLFF
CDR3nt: TGTGCCAGCAGCCCCCACTCAAGGGACGAAAAACTGTTTTTT

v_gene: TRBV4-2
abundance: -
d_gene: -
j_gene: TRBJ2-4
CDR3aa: CASSQDSGTKNIQYF
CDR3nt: TGTGCCAGCAGCCAAGATTCAGGGACCAAAAACATTCAGTACTTC

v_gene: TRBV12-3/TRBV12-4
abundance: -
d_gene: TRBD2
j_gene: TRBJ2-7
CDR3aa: CASSPGLAGGFYEQYF
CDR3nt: TGTGCCAGCAGCCCCGGACTAGCGGGGGGCTTCTACGAGCAGTACTTC

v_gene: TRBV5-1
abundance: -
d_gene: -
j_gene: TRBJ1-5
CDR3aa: CASSLDGEQPQHF
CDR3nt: TGCGCCAGCAGCTTGGATGGCGAGCAGCCCCAGCATTTT

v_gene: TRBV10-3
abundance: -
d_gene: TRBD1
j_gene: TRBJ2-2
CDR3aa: CAISILRQGVTTGELFF
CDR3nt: TGTGCCATCAGTATCCTAAGACAGGGGGTAACCACCGGGGAGCTGTTTTTT

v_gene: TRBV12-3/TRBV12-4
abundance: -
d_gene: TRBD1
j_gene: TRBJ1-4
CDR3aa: CASSYRGQGVRHATNEKLFF
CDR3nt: TGTGCCAGCAGTTATAGGGGACAGGGGGTTCGTCATGCAACTAATGAAAAACTGTTTTTT

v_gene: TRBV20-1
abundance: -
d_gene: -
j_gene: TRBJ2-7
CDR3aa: CSARDGKRNAYEQYF
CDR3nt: TGCAGTGCTAGAGATGGGAAACGGAATGCCTACGAGCAGTACTTC